Sequencing of this T cell receptor beta chain was carried out in a study of early T cells in non-severe SARS-CoV-2 infection. TCRdb analysed the 5' RACE reads with MiXCR anew, one entry per CDR3 protein. The table shows about 18,000 distinct CDR3 sequences, with around 6.1% occurring only once. This clonotype was detected ten times or more. Germline lookup yields CDR1 LNHDA and CDR2 SQIVND (reference sequence). The CDR3 runs 15 residues. Unmatched junction bases numbered 3, after V lost 5 bases and J lost 1 base. This chain joins TRBV19 and TRBJ2-2; 8 bases are shared with TRBD1. The TCR sequence derives from an adult who was a healthcare worker with PCR-confirmed SARS-CoV-2 infection or an uninfected control (not recorded which). The material sequenced was whole blood. This CDR3 is CASSVTGENTGELFF. In DNA, the CDR3 is TGTGCCAGTAGTGTGACAGGGGAGAACACCGGGGAGCTGTTTTTT.